The rows below give T cell receptor beta chains drawn from one sample of a study of CD8 T cells in Susac syndrome. TCRdb independently ran MiXCR on the immunoSEQ multiplex PCR reads; one entry per CDR3 protein. The data contain around 180,000 distinct CDR3 sequences, 94% of them singletons. Sequencing was done on a sample of CD4+ T cells from PBMCs. These receptors originate from a human donor with Susac syndrome. Each CDR3 is given with its conserved first and last residue. Fields, in order: clone size, V gene, CDR3 length, D gene, J gene, CDR3 DNA, CDR3 protein. A D gene is named only where the DNA matches it firmly. Not all rows give a size; the values are once, few, many and, for expanded clones, a class.

clone size: -; V gene: TRBV6-2/TRBV6-3; CDR3 length: 15; D gene: -; J gene: TRBJ1-5; CDR3 DNA: TGTGCCAGCAGGAGGTTTGGCGATAGCAATCAGCCCCAGCATTTT; CDR3 protein: CASRRFGDSNQPQHF
clone size: -; V gene: TRBV7-2; CDR3 length: 14; D gene: -; J gene: TRBJ2-2; CDR3 DNA: TGTGCCAGCAGCCCTCAAGGTGGCACCGGGGAGCTGTTTTTT; CDR3 protein: CASSPQGGTGELFF
clone size: -; V gene: TRBV20-1; CDR3 length: 13; D gene: -; J gene: TRBJ2-7; CDR3 DNA: TGCAGTGCTAGTCGGGACACTAGCTACGAGCAGTACTTC; CDR3 protein: CSASRDTSYEQYF
clone size: -; V gene: TRBV29-1; CDR3 length: 13; D gene: -; J gene: TRBJ2-7; CDR3 DNA: TGCAGCGTGACCATAACTAGCTCTGACGAGCAGTACTTC; CDR3 protein: CSVTITSSDEQYF
clone size: -; V gene: TRBV20-1; CDR3 length: 13; D gene: -; J gene: TRBJ2-7; CDR3 DNA: TGCAGTGCTAGACACGAGGCGACCTACGAGCAGTACTTC; CDR3 protein: CSARHEATYEQYF
clone size: -; V gene: TRBV7-2; CDR3 length: 15; D gene: TRBD2; J gene: TRBJ2-7; CDR3 DNA: TGTGCCAGCAGCTTGAGTAGCGGGGGATTAAACGAGCAGTACTTC; CDR3 protein: CASSLSSGGLNEQYF
clone size: -; V gene: TRBV4-3; CDR3 length: 13; D gene: -; J gene: TRBJ2-1; CDR3 DNA: TGCGCCAGCAGCCAAGAAAGCGCCGATGAGCAGTTCTTC; CDR3 protein: CASSQESADEQFF
clone size: -; V gene: TRBV2; CDR3 length: 14; D gene: TRBD2; J gene: TRBJ2-1; CDR3 DNA: TGTGCCAGCAGCAGCGGGGGGGCTACCAATGAGCAGTTCTTC; CDR3 protein: CASSSGGATNEQFF
clone size: -; V gene: TRBV27; CDR3 length: 12; D gene: -; J gene: TRBJ2-3; CDR3 DNA: TGTGCCAGCAGCCCACGGTGGGATACGCAGTATTTT; CDR3 protein: CASSPRWDTQYF
clone size: -; V gene: TRBV6-5; CDR3 length: 14; D gene: TRBD2; J gene: TRBJ2-5; CDR3 DNA: TGTGCCAGCAGTTCCCGACTAGCGGAGGAGACCCAGTACTTC; CDR3 protein: CASSSRLAEETQYF
clone size: -; V gene: TRBV5-6; CDR3 length: 13; D gene: -; J gene: TRBJ1-1; CDR3 DNA: TGTGCCAGCAGCTCTCCCATGAACACTGAAGCTTTCTTT; CDR3 protein: CASSSPMNTEAFF
clone size: once; V gene: TRBV20-1; CDR3 length: 15; D gene: -; J gene: TRBJ1-5; CDR3 DNA: TGCAGTGCCCGACCCGCCGGGGGGAGCAATCAGCCCCAGCATTTT; CDR3 protein: CSARPAGGSNQPQHF
clone size: -; V gene: TRBV7-3; CDR3 length: 16; D gene: -; J gene: TRBJ2-3; CDR3 DNA: TGTGCCAGCAGCTTAATGCTTACGGGGGCCACAGATACGCAGTATTTT; CDR3 protein: CASSLMLTGATDTQYF
clone size: -; V gene: TRBV12-2; CDR3 length: 11; D gene: -; J gene: TRBJ2-7; CDR3 DNA: TGTGCAAGTCGCCCCTGGGGCGAGCAGTACTTC; CDR3 protein: CASRPWGEQYF
clone size: -; V gene: TRBV18; CDR3 length: 14; D gene: -; J gene: TRBJ2-5; CDR3 DNA: TGTGCCAGCTCACCACCGAGCACGAAGGAGACCCAGTACTTC; CDR3 protein: CASSPPSTKETQYF
clone size: -; V gene: TRBV7-2; CDR3 length: 15; D gene: -; J gene: TRBJ2-7; CDR3 DNA: TGTGCCAGCAGCTTAACGCCAGGAGCTACCTACGAGCAGTACTTC; CDR3 protein: CASSLTPGATYEQYF
clone size: once; V gene: TRBV29-1; CDR3 length: 13; D gene: -; J gene: TRBJ1-1; CDR3 DNA: TGCAGCGTTGAAAGGGCCCCGAACACTGAAGCTTTCTTT; CDR3 protein: CSVERAPNTEAFF
clone size: -; V gene: TRBV19; CDR3 length: 13; D gene: -; J gene: TRBJ1-2; CDR3 DNA: TGTGCCACGGATCAAGGGGAGGGATATGGCTACACCTTC; CDR3 protein: CATDQGEGYGYTF
clone size: -; V gene: TRBV12-3/TRBV12-4; CDR3 length: 13; D gene: -; J gene: TRBJ1-2; CDR3 DNA: TGTGCCAGCAGCCCGATCGGGGAGCGAGGCTACACCTTC; CDR3 protein: CASSPIGERGYTF
clone size: -; V gene: TRBV18; CDR3 length: 13; D gene: -; J gene: TRBJ2-1; CDR3 DNA: TGTGCCAGCTCACCGAGCACATACAATGAGCAGTTCTTC; CDR3 protein: CASSPSTYNEQFF
clone size: -; V gene: TRBV2; CDR3 length: 13; D gene: -; J gene: TRBJ2-1; CDR3 DNA: TGTGCCAGCAGCAAGGAATCAGGGGATGAGCAGTTCTTC; CDR3 protein: CASSKESGDEQFF
clone size: -; V gene: TRBV29-1; CDR3 length: 13; D gene: TRBD1; J gene: TRBJ1-4; CDR3 DNA: TGCAGCGGGAGGGACAGAAGTAATGAAAAACTGTTTTTT; CDR3 protein: CSGRDRSNEKLFF
clone size: few; V gene: TRBV7-8; CDR3 length: 13; D gene: -; J gene: TRBJ1-6; CDR3 DNA: TGTGCCAGCTCCGGAGGACCTAATTCACCCCTCCACTTT; CDR3 protein: CASSGGPNSPLHF
clone size: -; V gene: TRBV7-9; CDR3 length: 14; D gene: -; J gene: TRBJ2-5; CDR3 DNA: TGTGCCAGCAGCTTTGTTGGACTTCAAGAGACCCAGTACTTC; CDR3 protein: CASSFVGLQETQYF
clone size: -; V gene: TRBV10-3; CDR3 length: 14; D gene: -; J gene: TRBJ2-3; CDR3 DNA: TGTGCCATCACCGAGCGCGCCGCCACAGATACGCAGTATTTT; CDR3 protein: CAITERAATDTQYF
clone size: once; V gene: TRBV12-3/TRBV12-4; CDR3 length: 16; D gene: -; J gene: TRBJ1-6; CDR3 DNA: TGTGCCAGCAGCCCCGGCGGTAGCTCCTATAATTCACCCCTCCACTTT; CDR3 protein: CASSPGGSSYNSPLHF
clone size: -; V gene: TRBV6-5; CDR3 length: 14; D gene: -; J gene: TRBJ2-7; CDR3 DNA: TGTGCCAGCTCAGGACCGGGGCACTCCTACGAGCAGTACTTC; CDR3 protein: CASSGPGHSYEQYF
clone size: -; V gene: TRBV30; CDR3 length: 10; D gene: -; J gene: TRBJ1-2; CDR3 DNA: TGTGCCTGGCTAGGGGGTGGCTACACCTTC; CDR3 protein: CAWLGGGYTF
clone size: -; V gene: TRBV6-1; CDR3 length: 16; D gene: TRBD2; J gene: TRBJ2-3; CDR3 DNA: TGTGCCAGCACCCGAGGGGAGGGGCCTAGCACAGATACGCAGTATTTT; CDR3 protein: CASTRGEGPSTDTQYF
clone size: once; V gene: TRBV20-1; CDR3 length: 16; D gene: -; J gene: TRBJ2-4; CDR3 DNA: TGCAGTGCTCCCAGTGGGGGCTTGTACGGCAAAAACATTCAGTACTTC; CDR3 protein: CSAPSGGLYGKNIQYF
clone size: -; V gene: TRBV12-3/TRBV12-4; CDR3 length: 14; D gene: -; J gene: TRBJ1-2; CDR3 DNA: TGTGCCAGCAGTGGTGGCGACCACCGGTCGGGCTACACCTTC; CDR3 protein: CASSGGDHRSGYTF
clone size: -; V gene: TRBV11-2; CDR3 length: 15; D gene: -; J gene: TRBJ1-3; CDR3 DNA: TGTGCCAGCAGCCCCCCGGGCCTCTCTGGAAACACCATATATTTT; CDR3 protein: CASSPPGLSGNTIYF
clone size: -; V gene: TRBV28; CDR3 length: 12; D gene: -; J gene: TRBJ2-7; CDR3 DNA: TGTGCCAGCAGTCAATGGGGCGGAGAGCAGTACTTC; CDR3 protein: CASSQWGGEQYF
clone size: -; V gene: TRBV7-9; CDR3 length: 13; D gene: -; J gene: TRBJ2-5; CDR3 DNA: TGTGCCAGCAGCTTGTCGGGCGCAGAGACCCAGTACTTC; CDR3 protein: CASSLSGAETQYF
clone size: -; V gene: TRBV12-3/TRBV12-4; CDR3 length: 15; D gene: TRBD2; J gene: TRBJ2-1; CDR3 DNA: TGTGCCAGCAGCCGACCGGGACTAGACGACAATGAGCAGTTCTTC; CDR3 protein: CASSRPGLDDNEQFF
clone size: -; V gene: TRBV5-4; CDR3 length: 16; D gene: TRBD2; J gene: TRBJ2-3; CDR3 DNA: TGTGCCAGCAGCTTGGATACTAGCGGGGGGTTAGATACGCAGTATTTT; CDR3 protein: CASSLDTSGGLDTQYF
clone size: -; V gene: TRBV5-1; CDR3 length: 14; D gene: -; J gene: TRBJ2-5; CDR3 DNA: TGCGCCAGCAGCTTGGAGCAGAGACAAGAGACCCAGTACTTC; CDR3 protein: CASSLEQRQETQYF
clone size: -; V gene: TRBV2; CDR3 length: 12; D gene: -; J gene: TRBJ1-1; CDR3 DNA: TGTGCCAGCAACGGTGATACCCTGGGGGCTTTCTTT; CDR3 protein: CASNGDTLGAFF
clone size: -; V gene: TRBV12-3/TRBV12-4; CDR3 length: 12; D gene: -; J gene: TRBJ1-6; CDR3 DNA: TGTGCCAGCAGTTTGGAGGGCCCACCCCTCCACTTT; CDR3 protein: CASSLEGPPLHF